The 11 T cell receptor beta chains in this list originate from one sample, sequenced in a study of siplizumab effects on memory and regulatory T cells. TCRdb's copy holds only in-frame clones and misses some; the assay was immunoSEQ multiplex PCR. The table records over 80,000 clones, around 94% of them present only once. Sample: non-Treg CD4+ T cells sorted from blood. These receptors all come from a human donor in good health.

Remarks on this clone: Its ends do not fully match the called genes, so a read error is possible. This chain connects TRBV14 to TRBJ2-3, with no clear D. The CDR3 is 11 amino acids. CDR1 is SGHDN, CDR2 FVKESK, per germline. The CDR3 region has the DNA TGTGCCAGCAGCTCTCCGGGCCCCCCTCTTTTT. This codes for CASSSPGPPLF.

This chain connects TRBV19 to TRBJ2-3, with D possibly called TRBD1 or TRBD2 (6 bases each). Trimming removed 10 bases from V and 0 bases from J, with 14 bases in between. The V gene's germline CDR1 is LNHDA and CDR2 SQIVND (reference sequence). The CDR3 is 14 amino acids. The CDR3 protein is CATSRGTSTDTQYF. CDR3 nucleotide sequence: TGTGCCACTTCTAGGGGGACTAGCACAGATACGCAGTATTTT.

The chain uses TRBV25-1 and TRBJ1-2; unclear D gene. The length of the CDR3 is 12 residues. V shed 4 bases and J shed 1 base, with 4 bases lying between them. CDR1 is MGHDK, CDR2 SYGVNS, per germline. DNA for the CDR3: TGTGCCAGCAGTGGAGGTAACTATGGCTACACCTTC. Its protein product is CASSGGNYGYTF.

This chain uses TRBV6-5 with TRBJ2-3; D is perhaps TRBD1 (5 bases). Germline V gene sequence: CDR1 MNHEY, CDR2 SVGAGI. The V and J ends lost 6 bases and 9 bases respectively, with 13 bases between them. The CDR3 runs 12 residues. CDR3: CASRLDTSTQYF. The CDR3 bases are TGTGCCAGCAGGTTGGACACCAGCACGCAGTATTTT.

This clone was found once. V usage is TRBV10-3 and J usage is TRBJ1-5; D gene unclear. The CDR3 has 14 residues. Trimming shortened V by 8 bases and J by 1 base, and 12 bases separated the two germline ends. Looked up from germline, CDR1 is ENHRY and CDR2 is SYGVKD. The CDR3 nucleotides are TGTGCCATCTTGTCCGGGATAAGCAATCAGCCCCAGCATTTT. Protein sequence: CAILSGISNQPQHF.

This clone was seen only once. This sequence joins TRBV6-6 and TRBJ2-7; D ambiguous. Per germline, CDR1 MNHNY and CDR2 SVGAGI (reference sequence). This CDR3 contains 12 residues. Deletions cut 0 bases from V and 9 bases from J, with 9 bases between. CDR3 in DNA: TGTGCCAGCAGTTACTCGAACCGGCCGCAGTACTTC. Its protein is CASSYSNRPQYF.

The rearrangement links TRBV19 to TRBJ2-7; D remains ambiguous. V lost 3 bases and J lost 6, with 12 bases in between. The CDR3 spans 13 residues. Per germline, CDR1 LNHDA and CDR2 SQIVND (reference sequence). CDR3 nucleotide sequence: TGTGCCAGTAGTATCAAACAGTCCAGCGAGCAGTACTTC. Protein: CASSIKQSSEQYF.

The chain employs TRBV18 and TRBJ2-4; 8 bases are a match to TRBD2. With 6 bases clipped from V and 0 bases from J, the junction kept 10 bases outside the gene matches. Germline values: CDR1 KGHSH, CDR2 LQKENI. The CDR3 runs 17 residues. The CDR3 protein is CASSGTSYVEAKNIQYF. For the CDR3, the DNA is TGTGCCAGCTCCGGGACTAGTTACGTAGAAGCCAAAAACATTCAGTACTTC.

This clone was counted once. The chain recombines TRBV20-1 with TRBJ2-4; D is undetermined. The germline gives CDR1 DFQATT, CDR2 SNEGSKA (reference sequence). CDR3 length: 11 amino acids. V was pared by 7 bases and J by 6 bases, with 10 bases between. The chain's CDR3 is CSGLLLNIQYF. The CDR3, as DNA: TGCAGTGGACTCCTCCTAAACATTCAGTACTTC.

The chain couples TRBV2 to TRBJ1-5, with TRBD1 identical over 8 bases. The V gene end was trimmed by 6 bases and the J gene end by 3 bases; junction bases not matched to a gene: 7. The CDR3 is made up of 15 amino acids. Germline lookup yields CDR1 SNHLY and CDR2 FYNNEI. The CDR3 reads CASSEDRASNQPQHF. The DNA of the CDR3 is TGTGCCAGCAGCGAGGACAGGGCGTCCAATCAGCCCCAGCATTTT.

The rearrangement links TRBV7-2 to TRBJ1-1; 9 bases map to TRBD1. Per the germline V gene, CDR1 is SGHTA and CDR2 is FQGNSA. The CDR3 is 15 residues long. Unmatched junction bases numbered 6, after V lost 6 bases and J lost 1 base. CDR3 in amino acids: CASRLRDRENTEAFF. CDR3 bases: TGTGCCAGCAGGCTCCGGGACAGGGAGAACACTGAAGCTTTCTTT.